This TCR beta chain was sequenced in a study of blood T cell repertoires in COVID-19. In the study's own analysis: Estimation of nucleated cell counts relied on the amplification of reference gene primers. TCRdb's copy holds only in-frame clones and misses some; the assay was immunoSEQ multiplex PCR. V, J and clone size were drawn from that table, and D and trimming were deduced from the DNA. The sample includes about 410,000 clones, roughly 88% of them seen just once. The sequence was collected from a woman aged 25 to 39 with active or convalescent COVID-19. What was sequenced was peripheral blood.

The CDR3 loop reads CASSGHRDALLAPANYGYTF. In DNA, the CDR3 is TGTGCCAGCAGTGGGCACAGGGATGCCCTCCTTGCCCCCGCCAACTATGGCTACACCTTC. This sequence joins TRBV5-4 and TRBJ1-2; D perhaps matches TRBD1 (6 bases). The ends were cut back, 5 bases at V and 2 bases at J, with 31 bases in the middle. This CDR3 is 20 amino acids long. CDR1 is SGHNT and CDR2 is YYREEE in the germline V gene (reference sequence). Full variable domain (outside the CDR3, taken from reference TRBV5-4 and TRBJ1-2): ETGVTQSPTHLIKTRGQQVTLRCSSQSGHNTVSWYQQALGQGPQFIFQYYREEENGRGNFPPRFSGLQFPNYSSELNVNALELDDSALYLCASSGHRDALLAPANYGYTFGSGTRLTVV.